One T cell receptor beta chain is described in this entry. Its binding antigen is unknown. Nothing much larger sits one base from this clone, and base qualities are not available. CDR3 length: 15 amino acids, cysteine to phenylalanine. The DNA shown is the 45-base CDR3, in frame from base 1. CDR1 and CDR2, looked up from the germline V gene, are MGHDK and SYGVNS. Trimming takes 2 bases off V and 5 bases off J; junction bases not matched to a gene: 8. The sample belongs to a study of T cell repertoires in cytomegalovirus infection (dated by TCRdb to the late 2010s). As for the study more broadly: Recently identified HLA-C-restricted CMV epitopes, whose presentation resists viral immunomodulation, were targeted by peptide stimulations together with well-studied HLA-B-restricted epitopes. Donor HLA type was relevant to the analysis, because carriage of CMV infection together with the matching HLA type was indicated by public TCR beta signatures. What the study reported, not specific to this receptor: The ex vivo response was dominated by HLA-C-restricted CMV-specific TCR beta clonotypes, which also provided the single most frequent clonotype in two of eight donors. In both this cohort and an independent cohort of over 350 donors, the cumulative frequency of public TCR beta family members distinguished carriers of CMV infection plus the relevant HLA type.

The intended sense of this specimen's treatment or condition label: in vitro stimulation with specific CMV peptide epitopes to enrich CMV-specific T cells. The sequencer listed for this sample is Illumina HiSeq 1500. In-frame beta chains were kept once TCRdb had trimmed the public reads at Q25 with fastp and called clones with MiXCR. Rows matching on CDR3 protein sequence are summarized as one entry with the most common DNA and genes. The sample table records roughly 800,000 distinct CDR3 sequences; 25% to 35% of these occur just once. The ten largest clones represent over 10% of the sample. The rearranged segments are TRBV25-1 and TRBJ2-5; TRBD2 agrees with 7 junctional bases. This TCR was sampled from a human donor in good health (CMV status not recorded). Some clones in this sample may be carry-over from other donors' samples. The sequencing here drew on cultured CD8+ T cells from PBMCs, taken from culture after CMV antigen stimulation. The CDR3 sequence is CASSEGGGGLETQYF. The DNA is as follows: TGTGCCAGCAGTGAAGGGGGGGGAGGATTGGAGACCCAGTACTTC.